The T cell receptor beta chain under discussion was sequenced for a study of blood T cell repertoires in COVID-19. Study as a whole: Researchers got acute and convalescent COVID-19 samples from the United States, Italy and Spain. PBMCs, B-cell-depleted T cells, or T cells were the source of the cDNA or gDNA that made up the material.

Under the authors' procedure: Estimation of nucleated cell counts relied on the amplification of reference gene primers. Produced via immunoSEQ multiplex PCR; TCRdb's table is partial and in-frame only. V and J calls and clone size are given by that table; D and trimming were obtained from the DNA. The sample consists of under 300,000 clones, approximately 80% of them appearing once. Only one count was recorded for this clone. V shed 4 bases and J 5 bases; nucleotides not matched to a gene: 8. The CDR3 has 16 residues. The germline V gene has CDR1 SGHVS and CDR2 FQNEAQ. This receptor was identified in a woman aged 18-29 years with acute or convalescent COVID-19. The specimen was peripheral blood. The chain is built from TRBV7-8 and TRBJ1-5; TRBD1 matches 10 bases. CDR3 DNA: TGTGCCAGCAGCTCCCAACGAGGGACAGGGGATCAGCCCCAGCATTTT. This sequence encodes CASSSQRGTGDQPQHF.